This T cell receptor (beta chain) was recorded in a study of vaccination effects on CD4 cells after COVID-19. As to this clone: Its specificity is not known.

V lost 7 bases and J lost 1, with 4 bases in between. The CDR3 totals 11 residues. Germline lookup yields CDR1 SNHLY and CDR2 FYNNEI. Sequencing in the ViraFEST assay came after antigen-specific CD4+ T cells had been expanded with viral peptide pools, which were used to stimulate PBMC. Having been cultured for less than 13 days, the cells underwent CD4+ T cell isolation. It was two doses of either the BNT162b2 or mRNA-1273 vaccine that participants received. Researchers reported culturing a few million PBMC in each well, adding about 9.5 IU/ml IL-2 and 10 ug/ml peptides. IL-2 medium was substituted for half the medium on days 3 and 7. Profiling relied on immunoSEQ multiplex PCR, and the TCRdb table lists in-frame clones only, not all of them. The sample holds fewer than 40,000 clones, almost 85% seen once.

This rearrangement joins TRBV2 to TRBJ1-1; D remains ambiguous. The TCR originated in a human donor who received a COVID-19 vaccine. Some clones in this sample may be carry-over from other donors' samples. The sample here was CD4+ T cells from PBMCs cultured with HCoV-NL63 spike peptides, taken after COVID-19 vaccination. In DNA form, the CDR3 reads TGTGCCAGCAATAGGAACACTGAAGCTTTCTTT. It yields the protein CASNRNTEAFF.